The 13 T cell receptor beta chains below all came from one sample that was sequenced in a study of T-cell reconstitution after alpha-beta-depleted transplantation in children. Construction of the TCRbeta library involved unique molecular identifiers. TCRdb fed the PCR reads into MiXCR, producing one record per CDR3 protein. The table shows approximately 350,000 distinct CDR3 sequences, with 10% occurring only once. The specimen was PBMCs from the stem cell graft donor, collected from the stem cell graft. Source of these receptors: a human donor who donated a stem cell graft to a child with acute lymphoblastic leukemia.

V gene TRBV20-1 combines with J gene TRBJ2-7, with D unclear. This CDR3 is built from 16 residues. The V gene's germline CDR1 is DFQATT and CDR2 SNEGSKA (reference sequence). V lost 0 bases and J lost 2, with 17 bases in between. In DNA form, the CDR3 reads TGCAGTGCTAGAGATGCGTCCCGGGCAGATCCCTACGAGCAGTACTTC. It translates to CSARDASRADPYEQYF.

This clonotype was seen many times. V gene TRBV5-1 combines with J gene TRBJ2-3; TRBD2 matches 9 bases. This CDR3 has 15 amino acids. CDR1 SGHRS and CDR2 YFSETQ come from the germline V gene. J gave up 5 bases and V 4 bases, and 8 bases lay outside the gene matches. The CDR3 DNA reads TGCGCCAGCAGCAGTAGCGGGAGAACGGGAGATACGCAGTATTTT. This codes for CASSSSGRTGDTQYF.

The genes are TRBV24-1 and TRBJ2-3; 9 bases line up with TRBD1. The trim removed 4 bases at V and 2 bases at J, leaving 6 bases unmatched. The CDR3 is made up of 16 amino acids. CDR1 is KGHDR, CDR2 SFDVKD, per germline. For the CDR3, the DNA is TGTGCCACCAGTGAAGCCGGGACAGGGAACACAGATACGCAGTATTTT. Protein product: CATSEAGTGNTDTQYF.

In this sample, this clonotype turned up a few times. The chain recombines TRBV5-6 with TRBJ2-1; 7 bases match TRBD1. CDR1 is SGHDT, CDR2 YYEEEE, per germline. This CDR3 is 15 amino acids long. The junction had 9 bases not matched to a gene; V was cut back by 1 base and J by 8 bases. The CDR3 DNA is TGTGCCAGCAGCTTGCAGGGGGAATTCTCCCATGAGCAGTTCTTC. As protein: CASSLQGEFSHEQFF.

The V gene is TRBV29-1, the J gene TRBJ2-3; 11 bases match TRBD1. The CDR3 has 15 residues. Unmatched junction bases numbered 9, after V lost 4 bases and J lost 6 bases. Germline CDR1 and CDR2: SQVTM and ANQGSEA. The CDR3 spells CSVARADRGLDTQYF. In nucleotides, the CDR3 is TGCAGCGTTGCCCGGGCGGACAGGGGGCTTGATACGCAGTATTTT.

The chain carries TRBV12-3 or TRBV12-4 and TRBJ2-7, with D tentatively TRBD1 (5 bases). This CDR3 region has 14 residues. With 1 base removed from V and 6 bases from J, the gap between germline ends came to 13 bases. The CDR3 region has the DNA TGTGCCAGCAGTTTAGACAGGATGGGGCGCGAGCAGTACTTC. This codes for CASSLDRMGREQYF.

The V call is TRBV11-2, the J call TRBJ2-3; D perhaps matches TRBD2 (8 bases). Germline V gives CDR1 SGHAT, CDR2 FQNNGV. The CDR3 covers 18 residues. Trimming left V 1 base short and J 4 bases short, with 21 bases between. The CDR3 loop reads CASSLGQGGGGRSDTQYF. The CDR3 coding sequence is TGTGCCAGCAGCTTAGGACAGGGTGGAGGCGGGAGGTCAGATACGCAGTATTTT.

This clonotype was counted a few times. The rearrangement uses TRBV29-1 and TRBJ1-1; 7 bases align to TRBD1. Germline values: CDR1 SQVTM, CDR2 ANQGSEA. V shed 7 bases and J 5 bases; nucleotides not matched to a gene: 10. The CDR3 extends over 13 amino acids. CDR3 sequence: CSGGLGGMTEAFF. The CDR3 DNA sequence: TGCAGCGGCGGGTTAGGGGGCATGACTGAAGCTTTCTTT. The full variable domain, completed using reference TRBV29-1 and TRBJ1-1, is SAVISQKPSRDICQRGTSLTIQCQVDSQVTMMFWYRQQPGQSLTLIATANQGSEATYESGFVIDKFPISRPNLTFSTLTVSNMSPEDSSIYLCSGGLGGMTEAFFGQGTRLTVV.

This clonotype was seen at least ten times. V is TRBV12-3 or TRBV12-4 and J is TRBJ2-2; D ambiguous. The V end was cut by 5 bases, the J end by 6 bases, with 16 bases between. The CDR3 runs 15 residues. CDR3 DNA sequence: TGTGCCAGCAGTCTCGCAGTCCTTGGCCCCGGGGAGCTGTTTTTT. The encoded protein is CASSLAVLGPGELFF.

This clonotype has just a few counts. Compared with germline, one end of the junction differs, possibly owing to a read error. V gene TRBV27 combines with J gene TRBJ2-6; 8 nucleotides match TRBD1. The germline V gene has CDR1 MNHEY and CDR2 SMNVEV (reference sequence). CDR3 length equals 18 residues. As DNA, the CDR3 is TGTGCCAGCAGTCACGGGACAGGACTTATGACTGGGGCCAACGGCCTGACTTTC. It encodes CASSHGTGLMTGANGLTF.

This clonotype has a handful of counts. V and J are TRBV7-9 and TRBJ1-6, with D uncertain. V was cut by 5 bases and J by 4 bases, with 15 bases left in between. Germline V gene lookup returns CDR1 SEHNR and CDR2 FQNEAQ (reference sequence). This CDR3 contains 16 residues. CDR3 residues: CASSHLSLVYNSPLHF. The CDR3 nucleotides are TGTGCCAGCAGCCACCTCTCCCTAGTGTATAATTCACCCCTCCACTTT.

This clonotype was detected a few times. The rearrangement uses TRBV11-2 and TRBJ2-7; D uncertain. Trimming took off 3 bases at V and 3 bases at J, with 24 bases between the two ends. The CDR3 contains 18 residues. Germline V gives CDR1 SGHAT, CDR2 FQNNGV. CDR3 DNA sequence: TGTGCCAGCAGCTTTGGGCGGTGGCCGACGCCCTTCGGCTACGAGCAGTACTTC. Protein sequence: CASSFGRWPTPFGYEQYF. Complete variable domain (other parts from reference TRBV11-2 and TRBJ2-7): EAGVAQSPRYKIIEKRQSVAFWCNPISGHATLYWYQQILGQGPKLLIQFQNNGVVDDSQLPKDRFSAERLKGVDSTLKIQPAKLEDSAVYLCASSFGRWPTPFGYEQYFGPGTRLTVT.

This clonotype occurred a few times. The chain carries TRBV2 and TRBJ2-1; 10 bases align to TRBD2. Germline V gene data show CDR1 as SNHLY and CDR2 as FYNNEI. Germline trimming cut 3 bases from V and 4 bases from J; bases unmatched to any gene: 3. CDR3 length equals 15 residues. CDR3 bases: TGTGCCAGCAGTGATTTGGGACTAGCGTACAATGAGCAGTTCTTC. Translated, it gives CASSDLGLAYNEQFF.